This is a list of T cell receptor beta chains from one sample in a study of shared clonotypes between healthy human individuals. Some clones are missing from TCRdb's copy, which holds only in-frame ones; the method was immunoSEQ multiplex PCR. The repertoire holds around 2.3 million clones, almost 96% seen once, with approximately 0.13% in the top ten. Sequenced material: naive CD4+ T cells sorted from blood. The receptors come from a man aged 18 to 29 in good health. Both conserved end residues are part of each CDR3. The D gene is left open where the match is weak. Expanded clones are given a class, and other clones once, few, many or no size at all.

clone_size: NA
j_call: TRBJ1-2
v_call: TRBV27
d_call: TRBD1
cdr3_nt: TGTGCCAGCAGGCGGGACAGGGGAGGCTACACCTTC
cdr3_aa: CASRRDRGGYTF

clone_size: NA
j_call: TRBJ2-7
v_call: TRBV30
d_call: NA
cdr3_nt: TGTGCCTGGAGTGTGACTCCTCTGGAGCAGTACTTC
cdr3_aa: CAWSVTPLEQYF

clone_size: NA
j_call: TRBJ1-5
v_call: TRBV28
d_call: TRBD1
cdr3_nt: TGTGCCAGCAGTTTCCGGGGCAGGGGGGATCAGCCCCAGCATTTT
cdr3_aa: CASSFRGRGDQPQHF

clone_size: NA
j_call: TRBJ1-4
v_call: TRBV11-2
d_call: NA
cdr3_nt: TGTGCCAGCAGCTTAACTGCAACTAATGAAAAACTGTTTTTT
cdr3_aa: CASSLTATNEKLFF

clone_size: NA
j_call: TRBJ2-1
v_call: TRBV5-1
d_call: TRBD2
cdr3_nt: TGCGCCAGCAGCTTGGACTTACAGGGGTTGACTAGCGGGGCCAATGAGCAGTTCTTC
cdr3_aa: CASSLDLQGLTSGANEQFF

clone_size: NA
j_call: TRBJ1-1
v_call: TRBV29-1
d_call: NA
cdr3_nt: TGCAGCGTTCAGAGAGAAACGGTGAACACTGAAGCTTTCTTT
cdr3_aa: CSVQRETVNTEAFF

clone_size: NA
j_call: TRBJ1-1
v_call: TRBV7-9
d_call: NA
cdr3_nt: TGTGCCAGCAGCTCAGCGGGTTGGGGAGGGACTGAAGCTTTCTTT
cdr3_aa: CASSSAGWGGTEAFF

clone_size: few
j_call: TRBJ1-3
v_call: TRBV6-6
d_call: NA
cdr3_nt: TGTGCCAGCAGTTCCGGCGGAAACACCATATATTTT
cdr3_aa: CASSSGGNTIYF

clone_size: NA
j_call: TRBJ2-2
v_call: TRBV5-1
d_call: NA
cdr3_nt: TGCGCCAGCAGGGACAGACTGAACACCGGGGAGCTGTTTTTT
cdr3_aa: CASRDRLNTGELFF

clone_size: NA
j_call: TRBJ2-3
v_call: TRBV6-1
d_call: NA
cdr3_nt: TGTGCCAGCAGTGAAGGCCGAGGCCCTCTAAAAACAGATACGCAGTATTTT
cdr3_aa: CASSEGRGPLKTDTQYF

clone_size: NA
j_call: TRBJ1-2
v_call: TRBV5-1
d_call: NA
cdr3_nt: TGCGCCAGCAGCTTGTCAGGGCCTGGCTACACCTTC
cdr3_aa: CASSLSGPGYTF

clone_size: NA
j_call: TRBJ1-5
v_call: TRBV19
d_call: TRBD1
cdr3_nt: TGTGCCAGTAACCGGGGGGCATCGGGACAGAGTCATCAGCCCCAGCATTTT
cdr3_aa: CASNRGASGQSHQPQHF

clone_size: NA
j_call: TRBJ1-2
v_call: TRBV10-3
d_call: NA
cdr3_nt: TGTGCCATCAGTCGCACCGGGGCTGAAGCTAACTATGGCTACACCTTC
cdr3_aa: CAISRTGAEANYGYTF

clone_size: NA
j_call: TRBJ1-1
v_call: TRBV27
d_call: NA
cdr3_nt: TGTGCCAGCAGTTTAGACAGATTGAACACTGAAGCTTTCTTT
cdr3_aa: CASSLDRLNTEAFF

clone_size: NA
j_call: TRBJ1-1
v_call: TRBV7-9
d_call: TRBD1
cdr3_nt: TGTGCCAGCAGCTTAGGTTGGGACAGGGGGCAATCGGACACTGAAGCTTTCTTT
cdr3_aa: CASSLGWDRGQSDTEAFF

clone_size: NA
j_call: TRBJ2-7
v_call: TRBV18
d_call: TRBD1
cdr3_nt: TGTGCCAGCTCACCCGGGACAGGGAGTCGGGAGCAGTACTTC
cdr3_aa: CASSPGTGSREQYF

clone_size: NA
j_call: TRBJ2-1
v_call: TRBV29-1
d_call: NA
cdr3_nt: TGCAGCGTTGACGCGAAAGGGCAGTTCTTC
cdr3_aa: CSVDAKGQFF

clone_size: NA
j_call: TRBJ1-6
v_call: TRBV19
d_call: TRBD1
cdr3_nt: TGTGCCAGTAGTCTAGACAGGGGTAATAATTCACCCCTCCACTTT
cdr3_aa: CASSLDRGNNSPLHF

clone_size: NA
j_call: TRBJ2-5
v_call: TRBV30
d_call: NA
cdr3_nt: TGTGCCTGGAGTGTCCCGGAAAGATGGACCCAGTACTTC
cdr3_aa: CAWSVPERWTQYF

clone_size: NA
j_call: TRBJ1-1
v_call: TRBV30
d_call: TRBD1
cdr3_nt: TGTGCCTGGACCCAGGGGGATTCGAACACTGAAGCTTTCTTT
cdr3_aa: CAWTQGDSNTEAFF

clone_size: NA
j_call: TRBJ1-5
v_call: TRBV28
d_call: NA
cdr3_nt: TGTGCCAGCAGTTCGTCGGGGGGGTACAATCAGCCCCAGCATTTT
cdr3_aa: CASSSSGGYNQPQHF

clone_size: NA
j_call: TRBJ1-2
v_call: TRBV6-5
d_call: TRBD1
cdr3_nt: TGTGCCAGCAGTTACGACCGGGACAGCTATGGCTACACCTTC
cdr3_aa: CASSYDRDSYGYTF

clone_size: NA
j_call: TRBJ2-1
v_call: TRBV2
d_call: NA
cdr3_nt: TGTGCCAGCAGCTTAGGTAATGAGCAGTTCTTC
cdr3_aa: CASSLGNEQFF

clone_size: NA
j_call: TRBJ2-2
v_call: TRBV27
d_call: NA
cdr3_nt: TGTGCCAGCAGTCATCCGGGGGACGCGAACACCGGGGAGCTGTTTTTT
cdr3_aa: CASSHPGDANTGELFF

clone_size: once
j_call: TRBJ1-1
v_call: TRBV25-1
d_call: NA
cdr3_nt: TGTGCCAGCAGTGAAGGGGGGACAGAAGCTTTCTTT
cdr3_aa: CASSEGGTEAFF

clone_size: NA
j_call: TRBJ2-1
v_call: TRBV27
d_call: NA
cdr3_nt: TGTGCCAGCAGTCCTCGACGAGGAGGGTTTTACAATGAGCAGTTCTTC
cdr3_aa: CASSPRRGGFYNEQFF

clone_size: once
j_call: TRBJ1-1
v_call: TRBV11-2
d_call: NA
cdr3_nt: TGTGCCAGCAGCCTCCGACGGGCGAACTTAGGTAATGCTGAAGCTTTCTTT
cdr3_aa: CASSLRRANLGNAEAFF

clone_size: NA
j_call: TRBJ1-2
v_call: TRBV11-2
d_call: TRBD1
cdr3_nt: TGTGCCAGCAGCTTGGACAGGGCGAATTTACGGGGCTACACCTTC
cdr3_aa: CASSLDRANLRGYTF

clone_size: NA
j_call: TRBJ1-3
v_call: TRBV6-5
d_call: NA
cdr3_nt: TGTGCCAGCAGTCCACCCGGGGGATCTGGAAACACCATATATTTT
cdr3_aa: CASSPPGGSGNTIYF